Presented here are 29 T cell receptor beta chains from one specimen sequenced in a study of CD8 T cells in Susac syndrome. With random hexamers, reverse transcription was performed on about 0.5 to 1 ug of RNA. MiXCR, run by TCRdb on the immunoSEQ multiplex PCR reads, gives a single entry per CDR3 protein. The sample carries 140,000 to 150,000 distinct CDR3 sequences, less than 95% recorded once. The specimen sequenced was CD4+ T cells from PBMCs. Source of these receptors: a human donor in good health.

The count of this clonotype is one. This chain uses TRBV10-2 with TRBJ1-2; D unresolved. Germline values: CDR1 WSHSY, CDR2 SAAADI. Trimming removed 1 base at V and 10 bases at J, with 19 bases between. The CDR3 covers 15 residues. The CDR3 is CASSEFEVPTRVYTF. CDR3 sequence (DNA): TGCGCCAGCAGTGAGTTCGAGGTGCCGACCCGGGTCTACACCTTC.

The chain joins TRBV5-1 to TRBJ2-3, with 13 bases matching TRBD2. Germline CDR1 is SGHRS and CDR2 is YFSETQ. V lost 0 bases to trimming and J lost 3 bases; unmatched junction nucleotides: 1. CDR3 length: 16 amino acids. CDR3 sequence (DNA): TGCGCCAGCAGCTTGGCGACTAGCGGGAGGACAGATACGCAGTATTTT. Translated, it gives CASSLATSGRTDTQYF.

The chain combines TRBV7-9 with TRBJ2-5; 12 nucleotides agree with TRBD2. The CDR3 runs 15 residues. V lost 5 bases and J lost 5; bases outside the gene matches: 6. In germline, CDR1 is SEHNR, CDR2 FQNEAQ (reference sequence). DNA of the CDR3: TGTGCCAGCAGCCGCTACCTAGCGGGAGGGGAGACCCAGTACTTC. Its translation is CASSRYLAGGETQYF.

This clonotype was detected a few times. The genes are TRBV11-1 and TRBJ1-1; perhaps TRBD1 as D (6 bases). V lost 5 bases, J lost 1 base, and 11 bases lay in between. Looked up from germline, CDR1 is SGHAT and CDR2 is FQDESV (reference sequence). There are 14 residues in the CDR3. CDR3 DNA sequence: TGTGCCAGCAGCATCAGGGGCAGGAACACTGAAGCTTTCTTT. Translated: CASSIRGRNTEAFF.

The V call is TRBV12-3 or TRBV12-4, the J call TRBJ2-2; TRBD1 might be the D (5 bases). This CDR3 is 15 amino acids long. Trimming cost V 6 bases and J 4 bases, with 15 bases left between them. In DNA, the CDR3 is TGTGCCAGCAGACCGACAGATCGAAGCACCGGGGAGCTGTTTTTT. Translation gives CASRPTDRSTGELFF.

This clonotype came up once. The chain is built from TRBV5-1 and TRBJ1-1, with D unresolved. CDR3 length equals 15 residues. The germline V and J ends were trimmed by 0 bases and 3 bases, with 12 bases remaining between them. The germline CDR1 and CDR2 sequences are SGHRS and YFSETQ. The CDR3 is CASSLEVPSDTEAFF. CDR3 nucleotides: TGCGCCAGCAGCTTGGAGGTCCCTTCGGACACTGAAGCTTTCTTT.

The V gene is TRBV19, the J gene TRBJ1-1, with unresolved D. Between the trimmed V and J ends, which lost 0 bases and 0 bases, there was a span of 2 bases. In germline, CDR1 is LNHDA, CDR2 SQIVND (reference sequence). The CDR3 runs 13 residues. The CDR3 coding sequence is TGTGCCAGTAGTATAGAGCTGAACACTGAAGCTTTCTTT. Translating it yields CASSIELNTEAFF. The whole variable domain, remainder taken from reference TRBV19 and TRBJ1-1, is DGGITQSPKYLFRKEGQNVTLSCEQNLNHDAMYWYRQDPGQGLRLIYYSQIVNDFQKGDIAEGYSVSREKKESFPLTVTSAQKNPTAFYLCASSIELNTEAFFGQGTRLTVV.

The gene calls are TRBV3-1 and TRBJ1-2; unclear D gene. Trimming removed 8 bases from V and 7 bases from J, with 11 bases in between. The CDR3 runs 11 residues. The germline V gene encodes CDR1 LGHDT and CDR2 YNNKEL (reference sequence). The CDR3 DNA is TGTGCCAGCCGAAACCAGGTTGGCTACACCTTC. This sequence encodes CASRNQVGYTF.

This chain joins TRBV29-1 and TRBJ1-1, with D possibly TRBD1 on 6 matching bases. This CDR3 contains 13 residues. Germline CDR1 and CDR2: SQVTM and ANQGSEA. V dropped 6 bases and J dropped 5 bases, with 16 bases sitting between them. The DNA for the CDR3 is TGCAGCGTAGGGAAGGGGGGCGCAACTGAAGCTTTCTTT. Its protein is CSVGKGGATEAFF.

This chain links TRBV5-1 with TRBJ2-1; D not certain. Deletions cut 5 bases from V and 6 bases from J, with 12 bases between. The CDR3 contains 13 residues. CDR1 and CDR2 (germline): SGHRS, YFSETQ. The CDR3 loop reads CASSAAGFNEQFF. Here the CDR3 DNA reads TGCGCCAGCAGTGCAGCCGGGTTCAATGAGCAGTTCTTC.

This clonotype was seen just once. V gene TRBV24-1 combines with J gene TRBJ2-3, with 12 nucleotides matching TRBD2. CDR1 KGHDR and CDR2 SFDVKD come from the germline V gene. The CDR3 extends over 15 amino acids. J gave up 3 bases and V 4 bases, and 1 base lay outside the gene matches. The CDR3 sequence is CATSDTSGRTDTQYF. The CDR3 DNA sequence: TGTGCCACCAGTGACACTAGCGGGAGGACAGATACGCAGTATTTT.

This clonotype was detected a few times. The chain is built from TRBV18 and TRBJ1-1; the D gene is possibly TRBD1 (5 bases). Germline CDR1 is KGHSH and CDR2 is LQKENI. CDR3 length: 15 amino acids. V was shortened by 2 bases and J by 2 bases, with 12 bases between the two germline ends. The CDR3 coding sequence is TGTGCCAGCTCACCAACTACAGGTCCTAACACTGAAGCTTTCTTT. Protein: CASSPTTGPNTEAFF.

This clonotype has only a few counts. This chain joins TRBV19 and TRBJ2-7; 10 positions agree with TRBD1. Germline V lookup: CDR1 LNHDA, CDR2 SQIVND (reference sequence). Unmatched junction bases numbered 4, after V lost 5 bases and J lost 3 bases. The CDR3 runs 14 residues. The CDR3 spells CASSFGQGDYEQYF. The DNA for the CDR3 is TGTGCCAGTAGTTTCGGACAGGGGGACTACGAGCAGTACTTC.

The V gene is TRBV6-5, the J gene TRBJ2-3; D is unclear. The CDR3 is made up of 13 amino acids. Trimming removed 7 bases from V and 0 bases from J, with 8 bases in between. In germline, CDR1 is MNHEY, CDR2 SVGAGI. CDR3 DNA sequence: TGTGCCAGCACTAGGCCAAGCACAGATACGCAGTATTTT. Residues: CASTRPSTDTQYF.

The chain employs TRBV5-4 and TRBJ1-2; D call uncertain. Trimming stripped 2 bases from V and 2 bases from J, with 4 bases between. Germline CDR1 is SGHNT and CDR2 is YYREEE (reference sequence). This CDR3 region has 12 residues. CDR3 DNA sequence: TGTGCCAGCAGCTTTGGAAACTATGGCTACACCTTC. It encodes CASSFGNYGYTF.

This clonotype was found once. The chain is built from TRBV7-2 and TRBJ2-5, with 9 bases identical to TRBD1. Germline CDR1 SGHTA, CDR2 FQGNSA. CDR3 length: 16 residues. The ends lost 5 bases at V and 0 bases at J; junction bases unmatched: 7. CDR3 protein: CASSPNRDRDQETQYF. DNA of the CDR3: TGTGCCAGCAGCCCCAACCGGGACAGGGACCAAGAGACCCAGTACTTC.

The chain uses TRBV20-1 and TRBJ1-5, with a possible D match to TRBD1 (5 bases). V lost 3 bases to trimming and J lost 2 bases, with 11 bases between them. In germline, CDR1 is DFQATT, CDR2 SNEGSKA (reference sequence). The CDR3 covers 14 residues. The chain's CDR3 is CSASGGRGNQPQHF. DNA for the CDR3: TGCAGTGCTAGTGGGGGTCGCGGCAATCAGCCCCAGCATTTT.

This rearrangement joins TRBV27 to TRBJ1-6; D gene ambiguous. V was trimmed by 5 bases and J by 7 bases, leaving 21 bases between them. Germline V gives CDR1 MNHEY, CDR2 SMNVEV (reference sequence). This CDR3 has 17 residues. The CDR3 DNA reads as TGTGCCAGCAGTGCATCTCGGTTGGGGAAACTAAATTCACCCCTCCACTTT. Translated, it gives CASSASRLGKLNSPLHF.

The rearrangement links TRBV9 to TRBJ2-5, with TRBD1 matching over 7 bases. V lost 3 bases, J lost 1 base, and 6 bases stayed unmatched. CDR1 is SGDLS and CDR2 is YYNGEE in the germline V gene. The CDR3 is made up of 15 amino acids. Written as DNA, the CDR3 is TGTGCCAGCAGCGAAACGGGACAGATCCAAGAGACCCAGTACTTC. Amino acids: CASSETGQIQETQYF.

The chain employs TRBV30 and TRBJ1-2; the D gene is possibly TRBD1 (6 bases). The CDR3 runs to 14 residues. V lost 1 base to trimming and J lost 4 bases, with 13 bases between them. The germline V gene has CDR1 GTSNPN and CDR2 SVGIG (reference sequence). This chain's CDR3 is CAWSEQGFGYGYTF. In DNA form, the CDR3 reads TGTGCCTGGAGTGAACAGGGTTTTGGCTATGGCTACACCTTC.

This chain links TRBV6-6 with TRBJ1-2, with 7 positions matching TRBD1. This CDR3 has 14 amino acids. The V and J ends lost 5 bases and 7 bases, in that order; junction bases with no gene match: 10. Germline CDR1 and CDR2: MNHNY and SVGAGI (reference sequence). The CDR3 DNA reads TGTGCCAGCAGTCCCCCAGGGGGGCCGAGTGGCTACACCTTC. This sequence encodes CASSPPGGPSGYTF.

The gene calls are TRBV5-4 and TRBJ2-5; 11 bases map to TRBD2. The CDR3 loop spans 16 amino acids. V was clipped by 5 bases and J by 4 bases; unmatched bases: 10. Germline V CDR1 and CDR2: SGHNT, YYREEE (reference sequence). CDR3 region: CASRQGLAGDPETQYF. The CDR3 DNA reads as TGTGCCAGCAGACAAGGACTAGCGGGTGATCCAGAGACCCAGTACTTC.

This clonotype was found once. V usage is TRBV4-2 and J usage is TRBJ2-7; D call uncertain. The CDR3 is 16 amino acids. Trimming removed 0 bases at V and 1 base at J, with 13 bases between. Germline lookup yields CDR1 LGHNA and CDR2 YNFKEQ. CDR3 DNA sequence: TGTGCCAGCAGCCAAGACAATGGCGCCGGATCCTACGAGCAGTACTTC. Its translation: CASSQDNGAGSYEQYF.

This chain uses TRBV12-3 or TRBV12-4 with TRBJ1-2, with D tentatively TRBD1 (6 bases). The V and J ends lost 5 bases and 4 bases respectively, with 20 bases between them. This CDR3 has 16 amino acids. The CDR3 is CASSTTGLGPGYGYTF. The CDR3 nucleotides are TGTGCCAGCAGTACGACAGGTCTTGGACCCGGCTATGGCTACACCTTC.

This chain links TRBV9 with TRBJ2-7; D ambiguous. V lost 3 bases and J 3 bases, leaving 16 bases between the germline ends. The CDR3 runs 15 residues. The germline V gene has CDR1 SGDLS and CDR2 YYNGEE. In nucleotides, the CDR3 is TGTGCCAGCAGCGCAGACCCAACAAGGATCTACGAGCAGTACTTC. Amino acids: CASSADPTRIYEQYF.

The chain uses TRBV2 and TRBJ2-5; no clear D gene. Germline CDR1 is SNHLY and CDR2 is FYNNEI. CDR3 length: 13 amino acids. Trimming pared 3 bases from V and 5 bases from J, leaving 10 bases between. CDR3 sequence: CASSDSSSETQYF. CDR3 nucleotide sequence: TGTGCCAGCAGTGATAGCTCATCGGAGACCCAGTACTTC.

The gene calls are TRBV4-1 and TRBJ1-2, with D possibly matching TRBD1 (5 bases). The germline V and J ends were trimmed by 0 bases and 5 bases, with 13 bases remaining between them. Germline V lookup: CDR1 MGHRA, CDR2 YSYEKL. The CDR3 totals 15 residues. CDR3 sequence (DNA): TGCGCCAGCAGCCAAGATCGACAGTTCGGATATGGCTACACCTTC. This codes for CASSQDRQFGYGYTF.

The rearrangement uses TRBV3-1 and TRBJ1-2; 7 bases agree with TRBD1. The V gene end was trimmed by 4 bases and the J gene end by 7 bases; junction bases not matched to a gene: 12. CDR1 and CDR2 from the germline V gene are LGHDT and YNNKEL (reference sequence). CDR3 size: 15 residues. CDR3 DNA sequence: TGTGCCAGCAGCCCAGTCAGGAGGGGGCGGTTTGGCTACACCTTC. Protein sequence: CASSPVRRGRFGYTF.

The chain carries TRBV5-1 and TRBJ1-1; 10 bases map to TRBD1. V lost 4 bases, J lost 8 bases, and 8 bases stayed unmatched. CDR1 and CDR2 (germline): SGHRS, YFSETQ. CDR3 length: 14 residues. The CDR3 here is CASSPRDRGSEAFF. DNA of the CDR3: TGCGCCAGCAGCCCAAGGGACAGGGGCTCAGAAGCTTTCTTT.